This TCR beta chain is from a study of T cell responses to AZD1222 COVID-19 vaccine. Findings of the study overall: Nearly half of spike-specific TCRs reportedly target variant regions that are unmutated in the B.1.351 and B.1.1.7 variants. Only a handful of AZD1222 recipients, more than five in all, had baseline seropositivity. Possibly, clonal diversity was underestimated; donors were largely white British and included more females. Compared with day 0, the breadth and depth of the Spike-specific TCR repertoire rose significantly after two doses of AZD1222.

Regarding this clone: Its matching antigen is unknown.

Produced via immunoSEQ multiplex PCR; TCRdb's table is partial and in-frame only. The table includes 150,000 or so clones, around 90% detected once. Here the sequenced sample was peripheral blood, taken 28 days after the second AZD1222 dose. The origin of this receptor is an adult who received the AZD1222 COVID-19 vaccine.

The CDR3 region is CASGWVTGGGSYEQYF. CDR3 in DNA: TGTGCTAGTGGTTGGGTGACAGGGGGCGGTTCATACGAGCAGTACTTC. The V call is TRBV12-5, the J call TRBJ2-7, with 10 bases lining up with TRBD1. The trim removed 4 bases at V and 4 bases at J, leaving 10 bases unmatched. The CDR3 runs to 16 residues. Per germline, CDR1 LGHNT and CDR2 FRNRAP.